What follows describes a single T cell receptor beta chain. TCRdb's table, derived via immunoSEQ multiplex PCR, lists solely in-frame clones and lacks some. The table records 60,000 to 75,000 clones, about four fifths of them present only once. This sample was included in a study of OX40 agonist ivuxolimab in advanced cancers. The V and J ends lost 0 bases and 5 bases respectively, with 11 bases between them. Germline CDR1 and CDR2: SGHRS and YFSETQ. The CDR3 covers 14 residues. The clonotype comes from an adult with an advanced solid tumor such as melanoma, head and neck, liver or kidney cancer. Here the sequenced sample was CD4+ or CD8+ T cells sorted from blood, taken in a trial of the OX40 agonist ivuxolimab. The gene calls are TRBV5-1 and TRBJ1-1; D may be TRBD1 (5 bases). The CDR3 bases are TGCGCCAGCAGCTTGGGAGTTCAGGGAACTGAAGCTTTCTTT. Amino acid sequence: CASSLGVQGTEAFF.